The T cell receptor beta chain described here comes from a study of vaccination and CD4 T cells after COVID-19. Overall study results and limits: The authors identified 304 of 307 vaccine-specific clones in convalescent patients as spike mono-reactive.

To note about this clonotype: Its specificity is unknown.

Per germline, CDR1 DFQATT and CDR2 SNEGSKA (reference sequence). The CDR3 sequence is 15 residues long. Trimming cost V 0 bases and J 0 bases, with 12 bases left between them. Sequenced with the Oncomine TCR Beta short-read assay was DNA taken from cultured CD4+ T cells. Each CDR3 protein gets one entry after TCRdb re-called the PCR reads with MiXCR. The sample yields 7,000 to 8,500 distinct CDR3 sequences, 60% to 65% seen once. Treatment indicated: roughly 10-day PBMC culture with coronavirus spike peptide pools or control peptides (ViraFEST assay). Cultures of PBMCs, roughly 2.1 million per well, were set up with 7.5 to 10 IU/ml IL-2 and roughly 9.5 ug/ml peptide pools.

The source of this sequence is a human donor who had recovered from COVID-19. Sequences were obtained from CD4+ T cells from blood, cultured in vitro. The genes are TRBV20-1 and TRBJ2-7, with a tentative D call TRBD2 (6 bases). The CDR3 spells CSARDGGSSSYEQYF. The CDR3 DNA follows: TGCAGTGCTAGAGATGGGGGGTCGAGCTCCTACGAGCAGTACTTC.